This TCR beta chain is from a study of blood T cell repertoires in COVID-19. With 1 base clipped from V and 5 bases from J, the junction kept 6 bases outside the gene matches. Per the germline V gene, CDR1 is SGHRS and CDR2 is YFSETQ. The CDR3 runs to 15 residues. TCRdb's table, derived via immunoSEQ multiplex PCR, lists solely in-frame clones and lacks some. This sample has about 250,000 clones, with about 91% found just once. The chain joins TRBV5-1 to TRBJ2-7, with 10 positions matching TRBD2. Sequenced input: peripheral blood. The clonotype was recovered from a man aged 80 or over with acute or convalescent COVID-19. The CDR3 coding sequence is TGCGCCAGCAGCTTGATCCTAGCGGGAGCCGACGAGCAGTACTTC. Protein: CASSLILAGADEQYF.